The 30 T cell receptor beta chains below all came from one sample that was sequenced in a study of blood T cell repertoires in COVID-19. TCRdb keeps only in-frame clones here, not all; method: immunoSEQ multiplex PCR. The sample yields over 200,000 clones, over 70% seen once. The specimen sequenced was peripheral blood. These receptor sequences come from a woman aged 45-60 years with acute or convalescent COVID-19.

The chain carries TRBV30 and TRBJ2-1; D is unresolved. V gave up 5 bases and J gave up 4 bases, with 6 bases separating them. The germline V gene encodes CDR1 GTSNPN and CDR2 SVGIG (reference sequence). The CDR3 is 11 amino acids. The DNA of the CDR3 is TGTGCCTGGCTCCTATACAATGAGCAGTTCTTC. Its protein is CAWLLYNEQFF.

J is TRBJ2-3 and V is TRBV4-1; TRBD1 matches 10 bases. Trimming took 3 bases from V and 5 from J; bases not matched to a gene: 5. The CDR3 has 15 amino acids. The germline V gene has CDR1 MGHRA and CDR2 YSYEKL. The CDR3 sequence: CASSQGDRGRDTQYF. The CDR3 coding sequence is TGCGCCAGCAGCCAGGGGGACAGGGGACGAGATACGCAGTATTTT.

This chain connects TRBV7-9 to TRBJ2-1, with 11 bases fitting TRBD2. This CDR3 contains 16 residues. Germline loops: CDR1 SEHNR, CDR2 FQNEAQ (reference sequence). Losses at the gene ends were 2 bases for V and 3 bases for J; bases not matched to a gene: 3. The CDR3 is CASSLTTSGNYNEQFF. CDR3 sequence (DNA): TGTGCCAGCAGCTTAACGACTAGCGGGAACTACAATGAGCAGTTCTTC.

This chain connects TRBV28 to TRBJ2-7; D unresolved. In germline, CDR1 is MDHEN, CDR2 SYDVKM. Trimming shortened V by 10 bases and J by 2 bases, and 15 bases separated the two germline ends. This CDR3 contains 13 residues. The chain's CDR3 is CAILSPVTYEQYF. CDR3 nucleotides: TGTGCCATCCTGAGCCCTGTTACCTACGAGCAGTACTTC.

The V and J genes are TRBV5-1 and TRBJ2-3; 8 positions match TRBD1. The CDR3 spans 15 residues. Germline trimming cut 3 bases from V and 4 bases from J; bases unmatched to any gene: 7. Germline-derived CDR1 and CDR2 are SGHRS and YFSETQ. CDR3 in DNA: TGCGCCAGCAGCTCCCTGACAGGGGTCTCAGATACGCAGTATTTT. Amino acids: CASSSLTGVSDTQYF.

The chain combines TRBV28 with TRBJ2-3, with D perhaps TRBD2 (6 bases). CDR1 and CDR2 from the germline V gene are MDHEN and SYDVKM. Trimming removed 8 bases at V and 2 bases at J, with 8 bases between. This CDR3 has 12 amino acids. Here the CDR3 reads CASQRVTDTQYF. CDR3 nucleotides: TGTGCCAGCCAGCGGGTCACAGATACGCAGTATTTT.

This clone was observed a handful of times. The chain joins TRBV18 to TRBJ2-7; TRBD1 is a possible D gene (6 bases). The germline V gene encodes CDR1 KGHSH and CDR2 LQKENI. V was trimmed by 3 bases and J by 6 bases, leaving 15 bases between them. The CDR3 totals 14 residues. DNA for the CDR3: TGTGCCAGCTCACCCTCACAGGGTACAGGCGAGCAGTACTTC. As protein: CASSPSQGTGEQYF.

The genes are TRBV28 and TRBJ2-6; D ambiguous. The CDR3 is 16 amino acids. The germline gives CDR1 MDHEN, CDR2 SYDVKM. V lost 7 bases, J lost 0 bases, and 13 bases lay in between. The CDR3 DNA reads as TGTGCCAGCATGTCCCCTCACAGCTCTGGGGCCAACGTCCTGACTTTC. As protein: CASMSPHSSGANVLTF.

J is TRBJ2-5 and V is TRBV3-1 (or the pseudogene TRBV3-2); the match to TRBD2 covers 9 bases. The V gene end was trimmed by 4 bases and the J gene end by 5 bases; junction bases not matched to a gene: 8. From germline, CDR1 is LGHDT and CDR2 YNNKEL (reference sequence). There are 15 residues in the CDR3. CDR3 amino acids: CASSPGLAASETQYF. CDR3 nucleotide sequence: TGTGCCAGCAGCCCGGGACTAGCTGCTTCTGAGACCCAGTACTTC.

This clone was counted a few times. V is TRBV7-9 and J is TRBJ1-6; a possible D gene is TRBD1 (5 bases). Germline lookup yields CDR1 SEHNR and CDR2 FQNEAQ (reference sequence). This CDR3 has 15 residues. V shed 5 bases and J shed 10 bases, with 18 bases lying between them. CDR3 sequence reads: CASSIEQGLWSPLHF. CDR3 nucleotides: TGTGCCAGCAGCATTGAGCAGGGATTATGGTCACCCCTCCACTTT.

The chain couples TRBV18 to TRBJ2-2; possibly TRBD1 for D (5 bases). CDR1 and CDR2 (germline): KGHSH, LQKENI. V lost 3 bases, J lost 6 bases, and 8 bases lay in between. There are 13 residues in the CDR3. Here the CDR3 DNA reads TGTGCCAGCTCACCCCCAGGGTCCGGGGAGCTGTTTTTT. Protein product: CASSPPGSGELFF.

The chain recombines TRBV10-1 with TRBJ1-4; D gene ambiguous. Germline CDR1 is WNHNN and CDR2 is SYGVQD (reference sequence). With 3 bases removed from V and 3 bases from J, the gap between germline ends came to 11 bases. The CDR3 extends over 15 amino acids. The DNA for the CDR3 is TGCGCCAGCAGTGAATCCCGGTCGGCTAATGAAAAACTGTTTTTT. Its translation: CASSESRSANEKLFF.

J is TRBJ2-2 and V is TRBV7-3; tentatively, D is TRBD1 (6 bases). Trimming stripped 5 bases from V and 0 bases from J, with 16 bases between. The CDR3 is made up of 17 amino acids. Germline-derived CDR1 and CDR2 are SGHTA and FQGTGA. CDR3 in DNA: TGTGCCAGCAGCCCCCCCAGGGGTGGACCGAACACCGGGGAGCTGTTTTTT. It codes for CASSPPRGGPNTGELFF.

V is TRBV10-1 and J is TRBJ2-7; 16 bases fit TRBD2. The CDR3 consists of 16 residues. Germline trimming cut 6 bases from V and 6 bases from J; bases unmatched to any gene: 8. From germline, CDR1 is WNHNN and CDR2 SYGVQD (reference sequence). The CDR3 loop is CASSPGTSGRAGEQYF. Written as DNA, the CDR3 is TGCGCCAGCAGCCCCGGGACTAGCGGGAGGGCCGGCGAGCAGTACTTC.

V is TRBV28 and J is TRBJ1-2; D is perhaps TRBD1 (5 bases). CDR1 is MDHEN and CDR2 is SYDVKM in the germline V gene. V lost 6 bases and J lost 1, with 12 bases in between. The CDR3 contains 14 residues. CDR3 amino acids: CASRQGGDNYGYTF. CDR3 sequence (DNA): TGTGCCAGCAGGCAGGGAGGGGATAACTATGGCTACACCTTC.

This clone appeared a few times. The V gene is TRBV19, the J gene TRBJ1-5, with D possibly matching TRBD1 (5 bases). Trimming left V 5 bases short and J 4 bases short, with 6 bases between. Germline V gene lookup returns CDR1 LNHDA and CDR2 SQIVND (reference sequence). The CDR3 has 12 residues. The CDR3 region is CASSGANQPQHF. For the CDR3, the DNA is TGTGCCAGTAGTGGGGCAAATCAGCCCCAGCATTTT.

In this sample, this clone turned up a few times. The CDR3 is CATSDLTTFAAGELFF. Written as DNA, the CDR3 is TGTGCCACCAGTGATTTAACAACCTTCGCCGCCGGGGAGCTGTTTTTT. This sequence joins TRBV24-1 and TRBJ2-2, with D hard to call. CDR3 length: 16 amino acids. V lost 1 base and J lost 6, with 14 bases in between. In germline, CDR1 is KGHDR, CDR2 SFDVKD.

The rearrangement links TRBV20-1 to TRBJ2-7; 10 nucleotides align to TRBD2. Germline V gene lookup returns CDR1 DFQATT and CDR2 SNEGSKA (reference sequence). The length of the CDR3 is 15 residues. Trimming took 3 bases from V and 7 from J; bases not matched to a gene: 12. The CDR3 is CSASFPGLAVREQYF. DNA of the CDR3: TGCAGTGCTAGTTTCCCCGGACTAGCGGTTAGGGAGCAGTACTTC.

This clone was picked up a small number of times. This chain joins TRBV19 and TRBJ1-2; D not certain. Germline V gene lookup returns CDR1 LNHDA and CDR2 SQIVND (reference sequence). The CDR3 has 15 residues. V shed 6 bases and J shed 2 bases, with 16 bases lying between them. CDR3 DNA: TGTGCCAGTAGGAACTACAGCGGCGGAAACTATGGCTACACCTTC. It is translated as CASRNYSGGNYGYTF.

The chain uses TRBV2 and TRBJ2-4; D remains ambiguous. CDR1 and CDR2 (germline): SNHLY, FYNNEI. V gave up 5 bases and J gave up 0 bases, with 5 bases separating them. CDR3 size: 13 residues. The CDR3 protein is CASSLIAKNIQYF. CDR3 DNA: TGTGCCAGCAGTTTAATAGCCAAAAACATTCAGTACTTC.

The sample holds a few counts of this clone. The V and J genes are TRBV6-5 and TRBJ2-5, with 7 bases fitting TRBD1. Trimming took 5 bases from V and 4 from J; bases not matched to a gene: 10. The germline gives CDR1 MNHEY, CDR2 SVGAGI. The CDR3 is 15 residues long. The CDR3 nucleotides are TGTGCCAGCAGTCCGGACAGGATAACTATAGAGACCCAGTACTTC. Protein product: CASSPDRITIETQYF.

The chain is built from TRBV5-1 and TRBJ1-2; the match to TRBD1 covers 12 bases. The germline CDR1 and CDR2 sequences are SGHRS and YFSETQ. Trimming removed 0 bases from V and 4 bases from J; junction bases left unmatched: 1. The CDR3 length is 15 residues. Here the CDR3 DNA reads TGCGCCAGCAGCTTGGCGGGACAGGGGGCCTATGGCTACACCTTC. This sequence encodes CASSLAGQGAYGYTF.

The V and J genes are TRBV7-9 and TRBJ2-7, with D perhaps matching TRBD2 (6 bases). Trimming took 9 bases from V and 2 from J, leaving 14 bases between them. This CDR3 contains 13 residues. Germline V lookup: CDR1 SEHNR, CDR2 FQNEAQ (reference sequence). The CDR3 sequence: CARPRDSPYEQYF. The CDR3 DNA reads TGTGCCAGACCCCGGGACTCCCCCTACGAGCAGTACTTC. Filled out from reference TRBV7-9 and TRBJ2-7, the complete variable domain reads DTGVSQNPRHKITKRGQNVTFRCDPISEHNRLYWYRQTLGQGPEFLTYFQNEAQLEKSRLLSDRFSAERPKGSFSTLEIQRTEQGDSAMYLCARPRDSPYEQYFGPGTRLTVT.

The chain uses TRBV4-1 and TRBJ2-5, with 8 bases fitting TRBD2. With 7 bases clipped from V and 4 bases from J, the junction kept 11 bases outside the gene matches. Germline CDR1 and CDR2: MGHRA and YSYEKL. This CDR3 spans 15 amino acids. Written as DNA, the CDR3 is TGCGCCAGCACGAGAGGAGGCGGGAGGTTAGAGACCCAGTACTTC. It yields the protein CASTRGGGRLETQYF.

For this clone: The junction does not match germline at one end; this may be a read error. CDR3 in amino acids: CASSGPGTSGVHF. In DNA form, the CDR3 reads TGTGCCAGCAGCGGACCAGGGACTAGCGGGGTTCATTTT. This chain connects TRBV9 to TRBJ2-3; 13 nucleotides align to TRBD2. The CDR3 covers 13 residues. Germline V gene sequence: CDR1 SGDLS, CDR2 YYNGEE.

The CDR3 DNA reads TGTGCCAGCAGCCCCCGAGGGACAGGGCGTCGCGAGCAGTACTTC. Its translation: CASSPRGTGRREQYF. The genes are TRBV28 and TRBJ2-7; TRBD1 matches 9 bases. The trim removed 6 bases at V and 6 bases at J, leaving 12 bases unmatched. The CDR3 runs 15 residues. Germline CDR1 reads MDHEN; CDR2 reads SYDVKM.

The CDR3 spells CAVRDRTNEKLFF. Written as DNA, the CDR3 is TGTGCCGTAAGGGACAGAACTAATGAAAAACTGTTTTTT. The chain joins TRBV28 to TRBJ1-4; 7 bases are a match to TRBD1. V lost 11 bases and J lost 1; bases outside the gene matches: 4. The germline V gene has CDR1 MDHEN and CDR2 SYDVKM. The length of the CDR3 is 13 residues.

The rearrangement links TRBV27 to TRBJ2-3, with 10 bases aligning to TRBD2. Germline V gene lookup returns CDR1 MNHEY and CDR2 SMNVEV (reference sequence). The CDR3 is 16 amino acids. V shed 6 bases, J shed 4 bases, and the junction held 10 bases outside the gene matches. The CDR3 here is CASRSFGLAESDTQYF. The CDR3 nucleotides read TGTGCCAGCAGGTCTTTCGGACTAGCGGAGTCAGATACGCAGTATTTT.

The V and J genes are TRBV7-8 and TRBJ1-2; no firm D call. Trimming took 5 bases from V and 3 from J, leaving 10 bases between them. CDR3 length equals 13 residues. Per germline, CDR1 SGHVS and CDR2 FQNEAQ. The CDR3 DNA follows: TGTGCCAGCAGCCCCAGGTTGGACTATGGCTACACCTTC. Translation: CASSPRLDYGYTF.

Comment on this clone: Other DNA sequences within the sample encode an identical CDR3. This sequence joins TRBV6-5 and TRBJ1-2; TRBD1 matches 9 bases. The length of the CDR3 is 14 residues. The junction had 4 bases not matched to a gene; V was cut back by 6 bases and J by 2 bases. Germline V gives CDR1 MNHEY, CDR2 SVGAGI. DNA of the CDR3: TGTGCCAGCAGGAGGACAGGGGCGAACTATGGCTACACCTTC. This codes for CASRRTGANYGYTF.